These 19 T cell receptor beta chains share one sample of origin, sequenced in a study of chemoradiotherapy in HPV16-positive cancers. Assay used: immunoSEQ multiplex PCR; TCRdb lists only in-frame clones, some missing. The sample includes roughly 1,700 clones, 85% to 90% of them seen just once. Material: tumor tissue, obtained from a patient who underwent chemoradiotherapy. All receptors come from a human donor with HPV-associated anogenital cancer.

V usage is TRBV7-3 and J usage is TRBJ2-5; 9 nucleotides align to TRBD1. This CDR3 is 14 amino acids long. Unmatched junction bases numbered 5, after V lost 4 bases and J lost 5 bases. CDR1 is SGHTA and CDR2 is FQGTGA in the germline V gene. The CDR3 reads CASSSTGGKETQYF. For the CDR3, the DNA is TGTGCCAGCAGCTCAACAGGGGGCAAGGAGACCCAGTACTTC.

This clone was picked up one time. J is TRBJ2-7 and V is TRBV5-1, with D possibly matching TRBD2 (6 bases). The CDR3 loop spans 15 amino acids. Trimming took 0 bases from V and 0 from J, leaving 10 bases between them. CDR1 SGHRS and CDR2 YFSETQ come from the germline V gene. CDR3 region: CASSLVRDSSYEQYF. Written as DNA, the CDR3 is TGCGCCAGCAGCTTGGTCCGGGACTCCTCCTACGAGCAGTACTTC. The full variable domain, in which reference TRBV5-1 and TRBJ2-7 provide the parts outside the CDR3, is KAGVTQTPRYLIKTRGQQVTLSCSPISGHRSVSWYQQTPGQGLQFLFEYFSETQRNKGNFPGRFSGRQFSNSRSEMNVSTLELGDSALYLCASSLVRDSSYEQYFGPGTRLTVT.

Of note for this clone: This CDR3 is also generated by other DNA sequences in the sample. This chain uses TRBV6-4 with TRBJ2-1; D is possibly TRBD1 or TRBD2 (5 bases each). Germline V gene lookup returns CDR1 MRHNA and CDR2 SNTAGT. Trimming shortened V by 3 bases and J by 5 bases, and 8 bases separated the two germline ends. CDR3 size: 13 residues. The CDR3 coding sequence is TGTGCCAGCAGTGAGGGACGAGACAATGAGCAGTTCTTC. This encodes CASSEGRDNEQFF.

The rearrangement joins TRBV30 to TRBJ1-1; D remains unclear. Germline CDR1 GTSNPN, CDR2 SVGIG (reference sequence). The CDR3 has 13 residues. The V gene lost 4 bases and the J gene lost 4 bases, with 13 bases spanning the gap. This CDR3 reads CAWNRAAITEAFF. CDR3 nucleotides: TGTGCCTGGAACCGGGCAGCTATCACTGAAGCTTTCTTT.

This clone appeared a few times. The chain has TRBV6-4 and TRBJ2-3, with D perhaps TRBD2 (5 bases). The CDR3 consists of 17 residues. V was pared by 0 bases and J by 4 bases, with 17 bases between. Germline V gene sequence: CDR1 MRHNA, CDR2 SNTAGT. The CDR3 spells CASSDSVLGGGADTQYF. The DNA for the CDR3 is TGTGCCAGCAGTGACTCCGTACTAGGCGGTGGCGCAGATACGCAGTATTTT.

Points on this clone: At the DNA level, this CDR3 is encoded by other sequences in the same sample as well. This chain connects TRBV6-4 to TRBJ2-1; 11 bases align to TRBD2. Germline CDR1 MRHNA, CDR2 SNTAGT. CDR3 length equals 15 residues. V lost 0 bases to trimming and J lost 6 bases; unmatched junction nucleotides: 1. Here the CDR3 reads CASSDSSGGANEQFF. The CDR3 coding sequence is TGTGCCAGCAGTGACTCTAGCGGGGGGGCCAATGAGCAGTTCTTC.

This chain joins TRBV6-1 and TRBJ1-2, with D possibly matching TRBD1 (5 bases). The germline gives CDR1 MNHNS, CDR2 SASEGT. The CDR3 spans 12 residues. V was trimmed by 6 bases and J by 8 bases, leaving 13 bases between them. CDR3 DNA sequence: TGTGCCAGCAGGGAGAGGGGACCCGGCTACACCTTC. It is translated as CASRERGPGYTF.

The chain carries TRBV11-3 and TRBJ2-3; 8 bases align to TRBD2. Germline loops: CDR1 SGHNT, CDR2 YENEEA. The V gene end was trimmed by 3 bases and the J gene end by 6 bases; junction bases not matched to a gene: 5. CDR3 length: 14 amino acids. The CDR3 sequence is CASSFSGARDTQYF. In DNA, the CDR3 is TGTGCCAGCAGCTTTAGCGGGGCCAGGGATACGCAGTATTTT.

The chain employs TRBV9 and TRBJ2-3; 10 nucleotides match TRBD1. The trim removed 4 bases at V and 4 bases at J, leaving 12 bases unmatched. Germline CDR1 and CDR2: SGDLS and YYNGEE. The CDR3 spans 17 residues. The CDR3 sequence is CASSSGGGQGSADTQYF. The CDR3 bases are TGTGCCAGCAGCTCAGGGGGGGGACAGGGGAGCGCAGATACGCAGTATTTT.

The chain recombines TRBV7-2 with TRBJ2-5; 7 bases are shared with TRBD1. CDR1 SGHTA and CDR2 FQGNSA come from the germline V gene. The CDR3 loop spans 13 amino acids. The trim removed 6 bases at V and 2 bases at J, leaving 3 bases unmatched. CDR3 sequence (DNA): TGTGCCAGCAGTAGGGACAGACAAGAGACCCAGTACTTC. Residues: CASSRDRQETQYF.

The rearrangement uses TRBV10-1 and TRBJ2-3; TRBD2 is a possible D gene (6 bases). The CDR3 runs to 17 residues. Germline V gives CDR1 WNHNN, CDR2 SYGVQD (reference sequence). Trimming shortened V by 0 bases and J by 4 bases, and 17 bases separated the two germline ends. CDR3 sequence: CASSESTPSDGADTQYF. Here the CDR3 DNA reads TGCGCCAGCAGTGAGTCGACGCCTAGCGACGGGGCAGATACGCAGTATTTT.

This chain connects TRBV7-8 to TRBJ2-3; 9 bases line up with TRBD2. CDR3 length equals 17 residues. Germline CDR1 SGHVS, CDR2 FQNEAQ. The J segment lost 2 bases and the V segment lost 3 bases, leaving 9 bases of the junction unmatched. The CDR3: CASSFRSGGPATDTQYF. In nucleotides, the CDR3 is TGTGCCAGCAGCTTCCGAAGCGGGGGGCCGGCCACAGATACGCAGTATTTT.

The rearrangement uses TRBV7-8 and TRBJ2-3; a weak D match, TRBD2 (6 bases). V lost 1 base to trimming and J lost 6 bases, with 8 bases between them. This CDR3 has 13 amino acids. CDR1 and CDR2 from the germline V gene are SGHVS and FQNEAQ. In DNA form, the CDR3 reads TGTGCCAGCAGCTTAGAGAGCGGGGATACGCAGTATTTT. It translates to CASSLESGDTQYF. Looking up the rest from reference TRBV7-8 and TRBJ2-3 gives the full variable domain: GAGVSQSPRYKVAKRGQDVALRCDPISGHVSLFWYQQALGQGPEFLTYFQNEAQLDKSGLPSDRFFAERPEGSVSTLKIQRTQQEDSAVYLCASSLESGDTQYFGPGTRLTVL.

This sequence joins TRBV2 and TRBJ2-2, with 10 bases matching TRBD2. CDR1 and CDR2 (germline): SNHLY, FYNNEI. V lost 6 bases, J lost 5 bases, and 6 bases stayed unmatched. This CDR3 comprises 15 residues. CDR3 loop: CASRGLASGTGELFF. The CDR3 nucleotides read TGTGCCAGCAGGGGACTAGCGTCCGGTACCGGGGAGCTGTTTTTT.

The chain uses TRBV27 and TRBJ2-7; D unresolved. This CDR3 has 13 residues. Trimming took 2 bases from V and 7 from J, leaving 12 bases between them. Per the germline V gene, CDR1 is MNHEY and CDR2 is SMNVEV (reference sequence). The CDR3 DNA is TGTGCCAGCAGTTTAGCGCCGCCAAGGGAGCAGTACTTC. Encoded protein: CASSLAPPREQYF.

The chain carries TRBV9 and TRBJ2-7; D may be TRBD2 (5 bases). This CDR3 comprises 14 residues. Germline values: CDR1 SGDLS, CDR2 YYNGEE. Trimming pared 4 bases from V and 6 bases from J, leaving 17 bases between. Here the CDR3 DNA reads TGTGCCAGCAGCCCCCAGTGGCCCGGGGTCGAGCAGTACTTC. It encodes CASSPQWPGVEQYF.

The chain has TRBV7-2 and TRBJ2-3; weak D call: TRBD1 (5 bases). Trimming left V 2 bases short and J 10 bases short, with 10 bases between. Germline V gene sequence: CDR1 SGHTA, CDR2 FQGNSA. The CDR3 loop spans 12 amino acids. Here the CDR3 reads CASSLTLGAQYF. The CDR3 coding sequence is TGTGCCAGCAGCTTAACCCTAGGGGCGCAGTATTTT. Full variable domain (outside the CDR3, taken from reference TRBV7-2 and TRBJ2-3): GAGVSQSPSNKVTEKGKDVELRCDPISGHTALYWYRQSLGQGLEFLIYFQGNSAPDKSGLPSDRFSAERTGGSVSTLTIQRTQQEDSAVYLCASSLTLGAQYFGPGTRLTVL.

As for this clone: This same CDR3 is encoded by further DNA sequences in the sample. The rearrangement uses TRBV7-9 and TRBJ1-5; 8 nucleotides line up with TRBD1. This CDR3 comprises 14 residues. The germline V gene encodes CDR1 SEHNR and CDR2 FQNEAQ (reference sequence). V gave up 5 bases and J gave up 6 bases; unmatched junction bases: 6. CDR3 sequence reads: CASSPGGFGQPQHF. The CDR3 nucleotides read TGTGCCAGCAGCCCAGGGGGCTTCGGTCAGCCCCAGCATTTT.

The chain has TRBV4-2 and TRBJ2-3; 7 nucleotides match TRBD1. Germline values: CDR1 LGHNA, CDR2 YNFKEQ. This CDR3 spans 15 amino acids. V shed 4 bases and J 6 bases; nucleotides not matched to a gene: 10. The CDR3 here is CASSPQGEASDTQYF. The CDR3 DNA follows: TGTGCCAGCAGCCCCCAGGGGGAAGCTAGCGATACGCAGTATTTT.